Below, 5 T cell receptor beta chains from the same sample are listed, as sequenced in a study of tumor-infiltrating lymphocytes in primary liver carcinoma. From roughly 21-30 mg of unsorted bulk tissue, DNA and RNA were co-extracted together. Priming with a constant-region primer yielded TCR beta cDNA from roughly 500 ng total RNA. Three nested multiplex PCR rounds, a slightly modified ARM-PCR method, built the TCR beta libraries. In the first two PCR rounds, TRBV1-TRBV30 forward primers were paired with a C-beta reverse primer, and each round lasted about 9 cycles. A single record per CDR3 protein comes from TCRdb applying MiXCR to the multiplex PCR reads. The table records 25,000 to 30,000 distinct CDR3 sequences, around 84% of them present only once. The sequenced sample consisted of liver tumor tissue from sampling region 3. Subset given: tumor region T3, left-lateral pole. The receptor source for this set is a man in his forties with primary liver carcinoma and hepatitis B virus infection.

In its sample, this clonotype was seen once. This chain uses TRBV12-3 or TRBV12-4 with TRBJ1-1, with TRBD1 as a possible D gene (6 bases). This CDR3 is 14 amino acids long. CDR3 residues: CGSSFQGMNTEAFF. CDR3 DNA sequence: TGTGGCAGTAGTTTCCAGGGGATGAACACTGAAGCTTTCTTT.

On this clonotype itself: The junction does not match germline at one end; this may be a read error. The chain recombines TRBV4-1 with TRBJ2-1; possibly TRBD2 for D (7 bases). The germline gives CDR1 MGHRA, CDR2 YSYEKL. CDR3 length equals 19 residues. Here the CDR3 reads CASSQRGLAEGGSYNEQFF. In nucleotides, the CDR3 is TGTGCCAGTAGCCAACGGGGGCTAGCGGAAGGTGGCTCCTACAATGAGCAGTTCTTC.

In this sample, this clonotype is medium-sized. V is TRBV6-2 or TRBV6-3 and J is TRBJ1-5; possible D gene TRBD1, 6 bases. Germline V CDR1 and CDR2: MNHEY, SVGEGT. The CDR3 totals 15 residues. V lost 4 bases and J lost 0, with 10 bases in between. The CDR3 is CASSLDSYSNQPQHF. The CDR3 coding sequence is TGTGCCAGCAGTTTGGACAGTTATAGCAATCAGCCCCAGCATTTT.

As to this clonotype: The junction differs from germline at one of its ends, possibly a read error. The genes are TRBV5-1 and TRBJ2-1; tentatively, D is TRBD2 (5 bases). The CDR3 contains 16 residues. Per germline, CDR1 SGHRS and CDR2 YFSETQ. In nucleotides, the CDR3 is TGCGCCAGCAGCCTGGCGTCTAGCTGGAGTATCTATGAGCAATTCTTC. The encoded protein is CASSLASSWSIYEQFF.

On this clonotype: The junction differs from germline at one of its ends, possibly a read error. This rearrangement joins TRBV18 to TRBJ1-2; D remains unclear. This CDR3 is 13 amino acids long. Germline CDR1 and CDR2: KGHSH and LQKENI. The CDR3 DNA follows: TGTGCCAGGTCACCACTCCCCCCCGATGGCTACACCTTC. Translation: CARSPLPPDGYTF.